Shown below are 30 T cell receptor beta chains from a single sample sequenced in a study of T cells after yellow fever vaccination. TCRdb reprocessed the 5' RACE reads via MiXCR and lists one record per CDR3 protein. The sample records approximately 260,000 distinct CDR3 sequences, 10% to 15% being singletons. The material was CD4+ T cells sorted from PBMCs, obtained 45 days after the yellow fever booster vaccination. Receptors were obtained from a man aged 30 to 45 who received the YFV17D yellow fever vaccine.

V is TRBV20-1 and J is TRBJ2-4; 11 bases are a match to TRBD2. The CDR3 has 19 residues. V dropped 1 base and J dropped 2; count of bases not matched to a gene: 13. Germline-derived CDR1 and CDR2 are DFQATT and SNEGSKA (reference sequence). The chain's CDR3 is CSARGKGKLAGDPKNIQYF. CDR3 nucleotides: TGCAGTGCTAGAGGGAAAGGAAAACTAGCGGGAGACCCCAAAAACATTCAGTACTTC.

The V gene is TRBV29-1, the J gene TRBJ2-4; TRBD2 matches 11 bases. CDR1 is SQVTM, CDR2 ANQGSEA, per germline. The CDR3 has 16 residues. V was pared by 5 bases and J by 4 bases, with 10 bases of the junction left unmatched. The CDR3 region is CSVRKSGTSGKNIQYF. Written as DNA, the CDR3 is TGCAGCGTTCGAAAGAGTGGGACTAGCGGAAAAAACATTCAGTACTTC.

This clonotype was detected a few times. This rearrangement joins TRBV2 to TRBJ2-3; no clear D. Germline CDR1 SNHLY, CDR2 FYNNEI. The CDR3 is made up of 11 amino acids. The germline V and J ends were trimmed by 7 bases and 6 bases, with 8 bases remaining between them. The CDR3 reads CASNPRDTQYF. DNA of the CDR3: TGTGCCAGCAACCCAAGGGATACGCAGTATTTT.

This sequence joins TRBV20-1 and TRBJ2-5; D is uncertain. V was trimmed by 1 base and J by 1 base, leaving 13 bases between them. The V gene's germline CDR1 is DFQATT and CDR2 SNEGSKA (reference sequence). The CDR3 loop spans 15 amino acids. CDR3 bases: TGCAGTGCTAGAGTGGCAGAATCACCCCAAGAGACCCAGTACTTC. Amino acids: CSARVAESPQETQYF.

This chain uses TRBV20-1 with TRBJ2-1; D is perhaps TRBD2 (5 bases). The CDR3 spans 15 residues. Trimming took off 3 bases at V and 2 bases at J, with 14 bases between the two ends. Per germline, CDR1 DFQATT and CDR2 SNEGSKA (reference sequence). CDR3 protein: CSASPLGGPYNEQFF. The CDR3 DNA reads TGCAGTGCTAGTCCGCTAGGAGGACCCTACAATGAGCAGTTCTTC.

This chain joins TRBV7-9 and TRBJ2-1; the D gene is possibly TRBD2 (5 bases). This CDR3 is 17 amino acids long. V gave up 5 bases and J gave up 0 bases, with 17 bases separating them. Looked up from germline, CDR1 is SEHNR and CDR2 is FQNEAQ (reference sequence). CDR3 loop: CASSPLGAVSSYNEQFF. For the CDR3, the DNA is TGTGCCAGCAGCCCCCTGGGAGCGGTGAGCTCCTACAATGAGCAGTTCTTC.

This clonotype has ten or more counts. The chain has TRBV10-1 and TRBJ2-1; TRBD2 aligns across 10 bases. The V and J ends lost 5 bases and 9 bases, in that order; junction bases with no gene match: 4. The CDR3 runs 13 residues. The germline gives CDR1 WNHNN, CDR2 SYGVQD (reference sequence). CDR3: CASSTVAGGEQFF. The CDR3 region has the DNA TGCGCCAGCAGTACCGTAGCGGGAGGTGAGCAGTTCTTC.

This clonotype was observed a few times. The genes are TRBV12-3 or TRBV12-4 and TRBJ1-1; 7 positions match TRBD1. V shed 3 bases, J shed 6 bases, and the junction held 7 bases outside the gene matches. CDR3 length: 14 amino acids. CDR3 loop: CASSFRGLQAEAFF. The CDR3 coding sequence is TGTGCCAGCAGTTTTAGGGGGCTCCAAGCTGAAGCTTTCTTT.

This clonotype has just a few counts. The chain recombines TRBV7-2 with TRBJ2-1, with D possibly TRBD1 on 6 matching bases. The CDR3 spans 12 residues. Germline V lookup: CDR1 SGHTA, CDR2 FQGNSA. Between the trimmed V and J ends, which lost 8 bases and 3 bases, there was a span of 8 bases. The DNA of the CDR3 is TGTGCCAGCGGACAGTTCTACAATGAGCAGTTCTTC. Its protein is CASGQFYNEQFF.

The chain carries TRBV30 and TRBJ2-7; TRBD2 is a possible D gene (5 bases). V was pared by 5 bases and J by 5 bases, with 19 bases between. Looked up from germline, CDR1 is GTSNPN and CDR2 is SVGIG (reference sequence). The CDR3 consists of 14 residues. The CDR3 sequence is CAWANDGGLDEQYF. For the CDR3, the DNA is TGTGCCTGGGCCAACGACGGAGGCCTGGACGAGCAGTACTTC.

This clonotype has ten or more counts. The chain couples TRBV20-1 to TRBJ2-2; maybe TRBD2 (5 bases). Per the germline V gene, CDR1 is DFQATT and CDR2 is SNEGSKA (reference sequence). V was trimmed by 6 bases and J by 0 bases, leaving 8 bases between them. This CDR3 spans 13 amino acids. CDR3 sequence: CSAGDPNTGELFF. The CDR3 DNA sequence: TGCAGTGCCGGGGATCCGAACACCGGGGAGCTGTTTTTT.

The chain links TRBV5-1 to TRBJ2-1; no clear D gene. From germline, CDR1 is SGHRS and CDR2 YFSETQ. The V end was cut by 6 bases, the J end by 1 base, with 8 bases between. The CDR3 is 13 amino acids. The CDR3 loop is CASKVGSYNEQFF. Written as DNA, the CDR3 is TGCGCCAGCAAGGTCGGTTCCTACAATGAGCAGTTCTTC.

At least ten counts were recorded for this clonotype. Written as DNA, the CDR3 is TGCAGTGCAGGTACCGGTCGCCAAGAGACCCAGTACTTC. Translated: CSAGTGRQETQYF. The chain uses TRBV20-1 and TRBJ2-5, with D unresolved. In germline, CDR1 is DFQATT, CDR2 SNEGSKA (reference sequence). V was trimmed by 6 bases and J by 1 base, leaving 12 bases between them. The CDR3 sequence is 13 residues long.

The chain couples TRBV6-2 or TRBV6-3 to TRBJ2-5, with 12 bases identical to TRBD2. The CDR3 runs 15 residues. In germline, CDR1 is MNHEY, CDR2 SVGEGT. Trimming cost V 8 bases and J 5 bases; bases outside gene matches: 9. The CDR3 loop is CASSNRLAGVETQYF. The CDR3 nucleotides read TGTGCCAGCTCAAATCGACTAGCGGGAGTGGAGACCCAGTACTTC.

This chain joins TRBV18 and TRBJ1-5, with D hard to call. With 0 bases removed from V and 2 bases from J, the gap between germline ends came to 5 bases. The CDR3 spans 14 residues. Germline V CDR1 and CDR2: KGHSH, LQKENI. CDR3 sequence reads: CASSPPGGNQPQHF. CDR3 DNA sequence: TGTGCCAGCTCACCACCGGGTGGCAATCAGCCCCAGCATTTT. The complete variable domain, with remaining parts taken from reference TRBV18 and TRBJ1-5, reads NAGVMQNPRHLVRRRGQEARLRCSPMKGHSHVYWYRQLPEEGLKFMVYLQKENIIDESGMPKERFSAEFPKEGPSILRIQQVVRGDSAAYFCASSPPGGNQPQHFGDGTRLSIL.

This clonotype occurred a few times. The genes are TRBV12-3 or TRBV12-4 and TRBJ1-5, with TRBD1 matching 10 bases. The CDR3 totals 17 residues. V dropped 2 bases and J dropped 2; count of bases not matched to a gene: 6. The CDR3 nucleotides read TGTGCCAGCAGTTTAATTGGACAGGGGGGGGGCAATCAGCCCCAGCATTTT. This codes for CASSLIGQGGGNQPQHF.

The gene calls are TRBV12-3 or TRBV12-4 and TRBJ1-3; D is perhaps TRBD1 (5 bases). Deletions cut 6 bases from V and 3 bases from J, with 15 bases between. The CDR3 covers 15 residues. The CDR3 DNA is TGTGCCAGCAGAACGGCTGGGACCGGTGGAAACACCATATATTTT. Encoded protein: CASRTAGTGGNTIYF.

The chain has TRBV18 and TRBJ2-1; D is possibly TRBD1 or TRBD2 (5 bases each). The CDR3 has 17 residues. V was trimmed by 3 bases and J by 0 bases, leaving 15 bases between them. CDR1 is KGHSH and CDR2 is LQKENI in the germline V gene. The CDR3: CASSPRASGPSYNEQFF. The CDR3 nucleotides read TGTGCCAGCTCACCTCGCGCTTCGGGGCCCTCCTACAATGAGCAGTTCTTC.

A few counts support this clonotype. The chain couples TRBV5-6 to TRBJ2-1; TRBD2 agrees at 7 bases. The V segment lost 1 base and the J segment 9 bases; nucleotides outside the gene matches: 7. The CDR3 runs 14 residues. Germline CDR1 reads SGHDT; CDR2 reads YYEEEE. CDR3 nucleotide sequence: TGTGCCAGCAGCTTGAGCGGACTAGTTGGTGAGCAGTTCTTC. This encodes CASSLSGLVGEQFF. The entire variable domain, with the rest obtained from reference TRBV5-6 and TRBJ2-1, is as follows: DAGVTQSPTHLIKTRGQQVTLRCSPKSGHDTVSWYQQALGQGPQFIFQYYEEEERQRGNFPDRFSGHQFPNYSSELNVNALLLGDSALYLCASSLSGLVGEQFFGPGTRLTVL.

This chain connects TRBV10-3 to TRBJ2-2, with D hard to call. This CDR3 has 13 residues. Germline V gene sequence: CDR1 ENHRY, CDR2 SYGVKD. V lost 0 bases and J 7 bases, leaving 6 bases between the germline ends. The chain's CDR3 is CAISESRVGELFF. CDR3 DNA sequence: TGTGCCATCAGTGAGTCCCGCGTCGGGGAGCTGTTTTTT.

Ten or more counts support this clonotype. The gene calls are TRBV7-8 and TRBJ2-3; 13 bases align to TRBD2. The CDR3 contains 18 residues. Trimming at V came to 5 bases and at J to 6 bases, leaving 14 bases not matched to a gene. Germline V lookup: CDR1 SGHVS, CDR2 FQNEAQ. The CDR3 DNA follows: TGTGCCAGCAGCCCCCGACGACCGACTAGCGGGAGGTCCGATACGCAGTATTTT. It codes for CASSPRRPTSGRSDTQYF.

The gene calls are TRBV12-3 or TRBV12-4 and TRBJ2-5, with D possibly matching TRBD2 (6 bases). This CDR3 is 12 amino acids long. The germline V and J ends were trimmed by 7 bases and 5 bases, with 11 bases remaining between them. CDR3 sequence: CASTSGGETQYF. The DNA for the CDR3 is TGTGCCAGCACCTCTGGGGGGGAGACCCAGTACTTC.

V usage is TRBV18 and J usage is TRBJ2-7; 7 positions match TRBD2. CDR1 KGHSH and CDR2 LQKENI come from the germline V gene. The CDR3 has 14 amino acids. Losses at the gene ends were 1 base for V and 3 bases for J; bases not matched to a gene: 3. The CDR3 sequence is CASSPRREYYEQYF. As DNA, the CDR3 is TGTGCCAGCTCACCACGGCGGGAGTACTACGAGCAGTACTTC.

The chain is built from TRBV12-3 or TRBV12-4 and TRBJ2-1, with TRBD2 matching 8 bases. V was clipped by 3 bases and J by 6 bases; unmatched bases: 7. The CDR3 is made up of 15 amino acids. CDR3 region: CASSFLGAGVNEQFF. The CDR3 DNA follows: TGTGCCAGCAGTTTTCTAGGAGCGGGAGTCAATGAGCAGTTCTTC.

The table lists this clonotype with many counts. The chain employs TRBV5-4 and TRBJ2-3; 10 bases align to TRBD1. The CDR3 has 16 amino acids. Germline V lookup: CDR1 SGHNT, CDR2 YYREEE (reference sequence). V shed 2 bases and J 2 bases; nucleotides not matched to a gene: 5. The CDR3 bases are TGTGCCAGCAGCTTTCCGGGACAGGGGATCACAGATACGCAGTATTTT. Amino acid sequence: CASSFPGQGITDTQYF.

This clonotype appeared a few times. The chain carries TRBV7-9 and TRBJ2-1; TRBD2 matches 8 bases. Unmatched junction bases numbered 3, after V lost 5 bases and J lost 9 bases. This CDR3 contains 12 residues. Germline CDR1 is SEHNR and CDR2 is FQNEAQ (reference sequence). CDR3 region: CASSPSGSEQFF. CDR3 sequence (DNA): TGTGCCAGCAGCCCCAGCGGGAGTGAGCAGTTCTTC.

In its sample, this clonotype was seen many times. This chain uses TRBV12-2 with TRBJ2-7; the DNA was not compared with TRBD1, the D call given in the table. TRBV12-2 is a listed pseudogene. CDR3 length: 16 residues. The CDR3 protein is CASRLGGQGGWFEQYF. The CDR3 DNA is TGTGCAAGTCGCTTAGGTGGACAGGGAGGATGGTTCGAGCAGTACTTC.

J is TRBJ2-1 and V is TRBV10-2, with 7 positions matching TRBD2. V shed 0 bases and J 5 bases; nucleotides not matched to a gene: 4. In germline, CDR1 is WSHSY, CDR2 SAAADI. This CDR3 comprises 15 residues. CDR3 loop: CASSESWDYNNEQFF. The CDR3 coding sequence is TGCGCCAGCAGTGAGTCCTGGGACTACAACAATGAGCAGTTCTTC.

The V gene is TRBV20-1, the J gene TRBJ2-1, with 8 bases lining up with TRBD2. This CDR3 has 17 amino acids. Germline CDR1 reads DFQATT; CDR2 reads SNEGSKA (reference sequence). With 1 base clipped from V and 1 base from J, the junction kept 9 bases outside the gene matches. The CDR3 region is CSARASGTRTSYNEQFF. The CDR3 DNA is TGCAGTGCTAGAGCTTCCGGGACTAGGACGTCCTACAATGAGCAGTTCTTC.

This clonotype has a handful of counts. The chain recombines TRBV29-1 with TRBJ1-2; D ambiguous. The CDR3 loop spans 10 amino acids. The V and J ends lost 3 bases and 7 bases respectively, with 6 bases between them. The germline V gene has CDR1 SQVTM and CDR2 ANQGSEA. The CDR3 DNA reads as TGCAGCGTTGATGGGGTTGGCTACACCTTC. The encoded protein is CSVDGVGYTF.